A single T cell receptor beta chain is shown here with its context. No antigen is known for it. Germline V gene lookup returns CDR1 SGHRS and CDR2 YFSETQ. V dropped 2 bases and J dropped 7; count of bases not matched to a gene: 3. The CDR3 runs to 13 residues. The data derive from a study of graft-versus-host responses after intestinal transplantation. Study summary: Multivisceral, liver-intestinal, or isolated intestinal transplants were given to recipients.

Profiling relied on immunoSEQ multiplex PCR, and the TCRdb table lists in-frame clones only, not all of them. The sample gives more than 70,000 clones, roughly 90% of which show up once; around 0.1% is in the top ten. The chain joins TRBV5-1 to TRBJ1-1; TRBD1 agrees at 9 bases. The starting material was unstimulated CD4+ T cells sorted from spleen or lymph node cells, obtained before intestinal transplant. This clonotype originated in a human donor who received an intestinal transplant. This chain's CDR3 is CASSLRQGVEAFF. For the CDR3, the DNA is TGCGCCAGCAGCTTAAGACAGGGGGTTGAAGCTTTCTTT.